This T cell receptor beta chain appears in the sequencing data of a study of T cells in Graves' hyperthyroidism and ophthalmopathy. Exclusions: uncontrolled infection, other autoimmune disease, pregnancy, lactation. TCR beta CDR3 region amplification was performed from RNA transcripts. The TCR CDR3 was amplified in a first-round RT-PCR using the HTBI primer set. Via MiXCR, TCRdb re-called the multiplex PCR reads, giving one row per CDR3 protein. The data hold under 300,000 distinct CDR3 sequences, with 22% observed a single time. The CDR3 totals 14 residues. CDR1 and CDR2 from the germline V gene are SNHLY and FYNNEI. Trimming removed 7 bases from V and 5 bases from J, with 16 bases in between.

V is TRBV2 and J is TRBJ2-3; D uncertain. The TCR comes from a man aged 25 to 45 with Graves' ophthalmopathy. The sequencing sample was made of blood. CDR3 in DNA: TGTGCCAGCACCGCTTTGTTTAAACTAGATACGCAGTATTTT. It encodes CASTALFKLDTQYF.